Presented here are 28 T cell receptor beta chains from one specimen sequenced in a study of radiation and T cells in renal cell carcinoma. Sequencing was performed with immunoSEQ multiplex PCR; in TCRdb, only in-frame clones are kept and a portion is missing. In the table there are some 150,000 clones, roughly 90% of which are singletons. Time point: blood 2 weeks post-SBRT. The treatment here: 15 Gy SBRT to primary tumor, nephrectomy 4 weeks later. The source was blood, collected from a patient whose treatment included radiotherapy and nephrectomy. These receptor sequences come from a woman between 45 and 60 years old with renal cell carcinoma.

The chain combines TRBV5-6 with TRBJ1-4; D remains unclear. This CDR3 is 13 amino acids long. Trimming left V 2 bases short and J 7 bases short, with 9 bases between. Germline CDR1 is SGHDT and CDR2 is YYEEEE. DNA for the CDR3: TGTGCCAGCAGCTTTTGGGGAGGTGAAAAACTGTTTTTT. As protein: CASSFWGGEKLFF.

This clone showed up just once. CDR3 coding DNA: TGTGCCATCCTAGACCCCTTAGGGACAGTGCATGGCTACACCTTC. Its protein is CAILDPLGTVHGYTF. The chain joins TRBV10-3 to TRBJ1-2; the match to TRBD1 covers 7 bases. CDR3 length equals 15 residues. CDR1 and CDR2 (germline): ENHRY, SYGVKD. The V and J ends lost 8 bases and 6 bases, in that order; junction bases with no gene match: 15.

The rearrangement uses TRBV5-1 and TRBJ1-1, with TRBD1 as a possible D gene (6 bases). The germline CDR1 and CDR2 sequences are SGHRS and YFSETQ. Trimming shortened V by 5 bases and J by 4 bases, and 15 bases separated the two germline ends. CDR3 length: 14 residues. The CDR3 protein is CASRGSGASTEAFF. For the CDR3, the DNA is TGCGCCAGCAGGGGTTCGGGGGCGAGCACTGAAGCTTTCTTT.

The chain employs TRBV15 and TRBJ2-7; D uncertain. CDR3 length: 14 amino acids. Germline CDR1 LNHNV, CDR2 YYDKDF (reference sequence). The ends were cut back, 0 bases at V and 1 base at J, with 7 bases in the middle. CDR3 sequence: CATSRDLASYEQYF. CDR3 in DNA: TGTGCCACCAGCAGAGATTTGGCTTCCTACGAGCAGTACTTC.

The CDR3 nucleotides are TGTGCCAGCAGCCAATGGACTAGCGGGGGGACTGAGCAGTTCTTC. This encodes CASSQWTSGGTEQFF. V usage is TRBV14 and J usage is TRBJ2-1, with 14 positions matching TRBD2. Germline trimming cut 2 bases from V and 9 bases from J; bases unmatched to any gene: 3. The CDR3 extends over 15 amino acids. Germline loops: CDR1 SGHDN, CDR2 FVKESK. The whole variable domain, remainder taken from reference TRBV14 and TRBJ2-1, is EAGVTQFPSHSVIEKGQTVTLRCDPISGHDNLYWYRRVMGKEIKFLLHFVKESKQDESGMPNNRFLAERTGGTYSTLKVQPAELEDSGVYFCASSQWTSGGTEQFFGPGTRLTVL.

A single count supports this clone. The chain links TRBV5-6 to TRBJ2-7; 14 nucleotides agree with TRBD2. CDR3 length: 14 residues. The ends lost 4 bases at V and 7 bases at J; junction bases unmatched: 4. Germline V lookup: CDR1 SGHDT, CDR2 YYEEEE. The CDR3 spells CASSTGLAGVEQYF. As DNA, the CDR3 is TGTGCCAGCAGCACGGGACTAGCGGGGGTAGAGCAGTACTTC.

The V call is TRBV2, the J call TRBJ2-5, with 13 positions matching TRBD2. The germline V gene encodes CDR1 SNHLY and CDR2 FYNNEI. This CDR3 comprises 13 residues. V shed 8 bases and J 6 bases; nucleotides not matched to a gene: 3. CDR3 amino acids: CASGLAGVKTQYF. The CDR3 DNA sequence: TGTGCCAGCGGACTAGCGGGGGTGAAGACCCAGTACTTC.

The chain joins TRBV14 to TRBJ2-2, with 9 bases matching TRBD1. This CDR3 is built from 15 residues. After removal of 5 bases from V and 3 bases from J, the junction contained 4 bases not matched to a gene. CDR1 is SGHDN and CDR2 is FVKESK in the germline V gene. The CDR3: CASSARDRDTGELFF. Here the CDR3 DNA reads TGTGCCAGCAGCGCCCGGGACAGGGACACCGGGGAGCTGTTTTTT.

This rearrangement joins TRBV19 to TRBJ2-7; D ambiguous. The CDR3 has 11 amino acids. V was pared by 4 bases and J by 3 bases, with 4 bases between. In germline, CDR1 is LNHDA, CDR2 SQIVND (reference sequence). CDR3 protein: CASSTGYEQYF. The CDR3 nucleotides are TGTGCCAGTAGTACAGGCTACGAGCAGTACTTC.

V gene TRBV9 combines with J gene TRBJ1-4; weak D call: TRBD1 (6 bases). Between the trimmed V and J ends, which lost 4 bases and 4 bases, there was a span of 11 bases. Germline V gives CDR1 SGDLS, CDR2 YYNGEE. There are 14 residues in the CDR3. The CDR3 spells CASSPGQSNEKLFF. The DNA for the CDR3 is TGTGCCAGCAGCCCCGGACAGAGTAATGAAAAACTGTTTTTT.

This chain joins TRBV18 and TRBJ2-3; 14 positions agree with TRBD2. J lost 5 bases, V lost 0 bases, and 4 bases had no gene match. The CDR3 is 17 amino acids. CDR1 KGHSH and CDR2 LQKENI come from the germline V gene. The CDR3 protein is CASSPPTSGGAGDTQYF. CDR3 coding DNA: TGTGCCAGCTCACCACCGACTAGCGGGGGGGCAGGAGATACGCAGTATTTT.

The V gene is TRBV6-1, the J gene TRBJ2-1, with 13 positions matching TRBD2. Germline-derived CDR1 and CDR2 are MNHNS and SASEGT. The CDR3 has 15 amino acids. After removal of 6 bases from V and 9 bases from J, the junction contained 8 bases not matched to a gene. The CDR3 region is CASRELAGGPSEQFF. CDR3 coding DNA: TGTGCCAGCAGAGAACTAGCGGGGGGGCCCAGTGAGCAGTTCTTC.

On this clone itself: The identical CDR3 is also encoded by other nucleotide sequences in the sample. V usage is TRBV6-1 and J usage is TRBJ1-1, with D hard to call. There are 12 residues in the CDR3. CDR1 and CDR2 from the germline V gene are MNHNS and SASEGT. V lost 2 bases to trimming and J lost 3 bases, with 4 bases between them. CDR3 nucleotides: TGTGCCAGCAGTGAACTGTACACTGAAGCTTTCTTT. Its protein product is CASSELYTEAFF.

This chain uses TRBV9 with TRBJ1-1; tentative D call: TRBD1 (6 bases). The CDR3 extends over 16 amino acids. Trimming pared 0 bases from V and 3 bases from J, leaving 15 bases between. Germline V CDR1 and CDR2: SGDLS, YYNGEE. This CDR3 reads CASSVEGKGGHTEAFF. The CDR3, as DNA: TGTGCCAGCAGCGTAGAGGGAAAGGGGGGTCACACTGAAGCTTTCTTT.

As for this clone: One junction end does not reproduce the germline sequence, and a read error may be involved. The rearrangement links TRBV4-1 to TRBJ2-5; possibly TRBD2 for D (6 bases). This CDR3 comprises 13 residues. Germline CDR1 MGHRA, CDR2 YSYEKL. This CDR3 is CASSQEGWTTVDF. For the CDR3, the DNA is TGCGCCAGCAGCCAAGAGGGGTGGACTACCGTAGACTTC.

V and J are TRBV15 and TRBJ2-5; TRBD1 matches at 11 bases. Trimming took 5 bases from V and 5 from J; bases not matched to a gene: 13. This CDR3 has 17 residues. CDR1 LNHNV and CDR2 YYDKDF come from the germline V gene (reference sequence). The CDR3 nucleotides are TGTGCCACCAGCTCCAGTTGGGGACAGGGGGTTCTGGAGACCCAGTACTTC. The encoded protein is CATSSSWGQGVLETQYF.

The genes are TRBV19 and TRBJ1-5; D unresolved. Per germline, CDR1 LNHDA and CDR2 SQIVND (reference sequence). V was shortened by 5 bases and J by 3 bases, with 8 bases between the two germline ends. The CDR3 consists of 13 residues. CDR3 sequence reads: CASSQTTNQPQHF. The DNA for the CDR3 is TGTGCCAGTAGTCAGACAACCAATCAGCCCCAGCATTTT.

This clone was counted a single time. This chain joins TRBV30 and TRBJ2-5, with TRBD2 matching over 9 bases. Trimming removed 1 base from V and 4 bases from J; junction bases left unmatched: 7. Germline CDR1 GTSNPN, CDR2 SVGIG (reference sequence). This CDR3 spans 15 amino acids. CDR3 coding DNA: TGTGCCTGGAGTGAAGTGCGGGGGGGACTAGAGACCCAGTACTTC. Translating gives CAWSEVRGGLETQYF.

The CDR3 DNA follows: TGTGCCAGCTCGCCGACTCGGAACGAGCAGTTCTTC. It specifies CASSPTRNEQFF. The gene calls are TRBV7-9 and TRBJ2-1; the D is unclear. There are 12 residues in the CDR3. Trimming removed 8 bases at V and 10 bases at J, with 15 bases between. The V gene's germline CDR1 is SEHNR and CDR2 FQNEAQ (reference sequence).

The chain employs TRBV7-2 and TRBJ1-1; maybe TRBD1 (5 bases). Deletions cut 6 bases from V and 5 bases from J, with 19 bases between. The germline gives CDR1 SGHTA, CDR2 FQGNSA. CDR3 size: 15 residues. CDR3 in DNA: TGTGCCAGCAGGTCAGCGGGACGGGCCCTTACTGAAGCTTTCTTT. It encodes CASRSAGRALTEAFF.

This clone was recorded once. J is TRBJ2-7 and V is TRBV11-3, with unresolved D. V dropped 0 bases and J dropped 4 bases, with 13 bases sitting between them. CDR3 length: 15 amino acids. CDR1 SGHNT and CDR2 YENEEA come from the germline V gene. The CDR3 region has the DNA TGTGCCAGCAGCTTAGACTCGGGCCTCCCTTACGAGCAGTACTTC. As protein: CASSLDSGLPYEQYF.

CDR3 residues: CASSRDAHYNEQFF. The CDR3 bases are TGTGCCAGCAGCCGGGACGCCCACTACAATGAGCAGTTCTTC. The rearrangement joins TRBV7-9 to TRBJ2-1; the D gene could be TRBD1 or TRBD2 (5 bases each). The germline gives CDR1 SEHNR, CDR2 FQNEAQ (reference sequence). This CDR3 is built from 14 residues. The germline V and J ends were trimmed by 5 bases and 3 bases, with 11 bases remaining between them.

This chain connects TRBV6-1 to TRBJ2-1; 11 nucleotides align to TRBD2. This CDR3 comprises 17 residues. Germline V lookup: CDR1 MNHNS, CDR2 SASEGT. The V gene end was trimmed by 0 bases and the J gene end by 10 bases; junction bases not matched to a gene: 11. This chain's CDR3 is CASSEAWIAGGLREQFF. CDR3 DNA sequence: TGTGCCAGCAGTGAAGCGTGGATAGCGGGGGGGCTCCGGGAGCAGTTCTTC.

The chain recombines TRBV2 with TRBJ2-5; 8 bases agree with TRBD1. The J segment lost 0 bases and the V segment lost 6 bases, leaving 9 bases of the junction unmatched. This CDR3 is built from 16 residues. The germline gives CDR1 SNHLY, CDR2 FYNNEI. The CDR3, as DNA: TGTGCCAGCAGGCGCACGGGACAGGTGAACCAAGAGACCCAGTACTTC. Its protein product is CASRRTGQVNQETQYF.

The chain has TRBV19 and TRBJ1-2; D unclear. Trimming took 1 base from V and 7 from J, leaving 7 bases between them. Germline loops: CDR1 LNHDA, CDR2 SQIVND (reference sequence). The CDR3 runs to 12 residues. CDR3 sequence (DNA): TGTGCCAGTAGTATAGTTCCCTCTGGCTACACCTTC. It translates to CASSIVPSGYTF.

The chain has TRBV4-3 and TRBJ1-5; D is possibly TRBD1 (5 bases). The V end lost 0 bases, the J end lost 5 bases, and 8 bases lay between the germline ends. Germline assignment: CDR1 LGHNA and CDR2 YSLEER. The CDR3 sequence is 14 residues long. In DNA form, the CDR3 reads TGCGCCAGCAGCCAAGATACGGGGGATCAGCCCCAGCATTTT. Protein sequence: CASSQDTGDQPQHF.

The chain couples TRBV7-6 to TRBJ1-1; D not resolved. Germline lookup yields CDR1 SGHVS and CDR2 FNYEAQ. Trimming removed 5 bases at V and 1 base at J, with 14 bases between. The CDR3 has 15 amino acids. The CDR3 DNA follows: TGTGCCAGCAGCGCCTTCTCCTTTGGGAACACTGAAGCTTTCTTT. It yields the protein CASSAFSFGNTEAFF.

The chain couples TRBV28 to TRBJ2-7, with 13 nucleotides matching TRBD2. The CDR3 loop spans 16 amino acids. Germline V gives CDR1 MDHEN, CDR2 SYDVKM. V dropped 4 bases and J dropped 0; count of bases not matched to a gene: 3. The chain's CDR3 is CASSWTSGGLSYEQYF. The CDR3 coding sequence is TGTGCCAGCAGTTGGACTAGCGGGGGTCTCTCCTACGAGCAGTACTTC.